The clone carrying this T cell receptor (beta chain) has only a few counts. No antigen is known for it. The data belong to a study of T-cell memory formation after mild COVID-19. V was cut by 3 bases and J by 1 base, with 10 bases left in between. The CDR3 has 15 residues. Germline CDR1 SGHTA, CDR2 FQGNSA. TCRdb re-called the 5' RACE reads through MiXCR, storing one row per CDR3 protein. The data show approximately 400,000 distinct CDR3 sequences, about a sixth seen once. The study, taken as a whole, reports: Clones contracting day 15 to 85 were balanced CD4/CD8; later expanders leaned CD4+. Cross-reactive memory apparently joined, as some responding clones appeared in pre-infection memory.

The clonotype originates from a man younger than 35 who had mild COVID-19 (a few samples of this study predate the infection). Cell type and time point are not known. The V and J genes are TRBV7-2 and TRBJ1-5; D is undetermined. What was sequenced was PBMCs or a T cell subset sorted from them (not recorded which). CDR3: CASSFWVSSNQPQHF. DNA of the CDR3: TGTGCCAGCAGCTTTTGGGTGTCGAGCAATCAGCCCCAGCATTTT.